A selection of T cell receptor beta chains follows, all from one sample in a study of early T cells in non-severe SARS-CoV-2 infection. Via MiXCR, TCRdb re-called the 5' RACE reads, giving one row per CDR3 protein. The sample carries around 81,000 distinct CDR3 sequences, 11% to 15% recorded once. Sequenced input: whole blood. The receptors come from an adult who was a healthcare worker with PCR-confirmed SARS-CoV-2 infection or an uninfected control (not recorded which). CDR3s include the opening cysteine and the closing phenylalanine or tryptophan. The D gene is left open where the match is weak. Expanded clones get a size class; other rows say once, few or many, or leave the size out.

TRBJ1-2,few,TRBV15,TRBD1,CAFGTDYGYTF,TGTGCCTTCGGGACAGATTATGGCTACACCTTC
TRBJ2-3,few,TRBV29-1,TRBD2,CSVPFSGGRGTSTDTQYF,TGCAGCGTTCCCTTTAGCGGGGGCCGGGGAACTAGCACAGATACGCAGTATTTT
TRBJ2-1,NA,TRBV6-5,NA,CASSTYKSPSSYNEQFF,TGTGCCAGCAGTACCTATAAGAGCCCCTCCTCCTACAATGAGCAGTTCTTC
TRBJ2-2,NA,TRBV28,NA,CASRAGGFTGELFF,TGTGCCAGCAGGGCAGGCGGCTTCACCGGGGAGCTGTTTTTT
TRBJ2-3,few,TRBV20-1,NA,CSARVTADTQYF,TGCAGTGCTAGAGTAACGGCAGATACGCAGTATTTT
TRBJ2-5,few,TRBV20-1,TRBD2,CSARTSGGLETQYF,TGCAGTGCCCGGACTAGCGGGGGGCTAGAGACCCAGTACTTC
TRBJ1-6,NA,TRBV2,TRBD1,CASNMKTGAVSPLHF,TGTGCCAGCAACATGAAGACAGGGGCAGTTTCACCCCTCCACTTT
TRBJ2-3,NA,TRBV24-1,TRBD2,CATSDPSGSSTDTQYF,TGTGCCACCAGTGACCCTAGCGGATCTAGCACAGATACGCAGTATTTT
TRBJ1-2,NA,TRBV9,NA,CASSAPTVYGYTF,TGTGCCAGCAGCGCCCCGACAGTCTATGGCTACACCTTC
TRBJ1-2,few,TRBV7-8,NA,CASSPTGTNIFDGYTF,TGTGCCAGCAGCCCCACCGGGACAAACATTTTCGATGGCTACACCTTC
TRBJ1-2,few,TRBV19,TRBD1,CASSIGTGTYTF,TGTGCCAGTAGTATAGGGACAGGGACCTACACCTTC
TRBJ1-5,NA,TRBV28,NA,CASSSTGSNQPQHF,TGTGCCAGCAGTTCCACAGGAAGCAATCAGCCCCAGCATTTT
TRBJ1-1,NA,TRBV11-2,NA,CASSTGPNTEAFF,TGTGCCAGCAGCACGGGACCAAACACTGAAGCTTTCTTT
TRBJ1-6,NA,TRBV27,TRBD1,CASRTTGVGNSPLHF,TGTGCCAGCAGAACAACAGGGGTGGGGAATTCACCCCTCCACTTT
TRBJ2-5,NA,TRBV18,TRBD2,CASSSTSGGTQETQYF,TGTGCCAGCTCATCTACTAGCGGGGGGACTCAAGAGACCCAGTACTTC
TRBJ2-7,NA,TRBV7-2,TRBD1,CASSTRDRVYEQYF,TGTGCCAGCAGCACCAGGGACAGGGTCTACGAGCAGTACTTC
TRBJ1-4,NA,TRBV5-1,TRBD1,CASSVEGARNEKLFF,TGCGCCAGCAGCGTGGAGGGGGCACGAAATGAAAAACTGTTTTTT
TRBJ1-1,NA,TRBV29-1,TRBD1,CSVVPGQGLGAFF,TGCAGCGTTGTGCCGGGACAGGGACTCGGGGCTTTCTTT
TRBJ2-1,NA,TRBV12-3/TRBV12-4,NA,CASSSKTPLDNEQFF,TGTGCCAGCAGTTCTAAGACACCCCTGGACAATGAGCAGTTCTTC
TRBJ2-5,NA,TRBV5-6,NA,CASSIKPGLSQETQYF,TGTGCCAGCAGCATTAAGCCGGGACTTAGCCAAGAGACCCAGTACTTC
TRBJ2-1,many,TRBV29-1,TRBD2,CSVAPGLAVQDEQFF,TGCAGCGTTGCACCGGGACTAGCGGTACAGGACGAGCAGTTCTTC
TRBJ1-1,few,TRBV5-4,NA,CASSLDGTEAFF,TGTGCCAGCAGCTTGGACGGAACTGAAGCTTTCTTT
TRBJ2-1,many,TRBV7-2,NA,CASSSRLGWFF,TGTGCCAGCAGCTCCAGACTAGGCTGGTTCTTC
TRBJ1-1,NA,TRBV4-1,NA,CASSHPGQLNTEAFF,TGCGCCAGCAGTCATCCTGGACAGCTGAACACTGAAGCTTTCTTT
TRBJ2-3,few,TRBV6-1,NA,CASSSPGDTDTQYF,TGTGCCAGCAGTTCCCCAGGGGACACAGATACGCAGTATTTT
TRBJ2-2,NA,TRBV7-2,TRBD2,CASSGGLAGGPNTGELFF,TGTGCCAGCAGCGGCGGACTAGCGGGGGGCCCGAACACCGGGGAGCTGTTTTTT
TRBJ2-1,NA,TRBV7-9,NA,CASSFTSIHDEQFF,TGTGCCAGCAGCTTTACTTCCATTCATGATGAGCAGTTCTTC
TRBJ1-5,few,TRBV4-2,NA,CASSQTFSMDSNQPQHF,TGTGCCAGCAGCCAAACGTTTTCGATGGATAGCAATCAGCCCCAGCATTTT
TRBJ1-1,few,TRBV11-2,NA,CASRALGARNTEAFF,TGTGCCAGCCGCGCACTTGGGGCCAGAAACACTGAAGCTTTCTTT
TRBJ1-1,NA,TRBV11-2,TRBD1,CASSRLGQALLGAFF,TGTGCCAGCAGCCGACTTGGACAGGCCCTTCTGGGGGCTTTCTTT
TRBJ1-6,NA,TRBV12-3/TRBV12-4,TRBD1,CASSLGTGNSPLHF,TGTGCCAGCAGTTTAGGGACAGGGAATTCACCCCTCCACTTT
TRBJ2-5,few,TRBV28,TRBD1,CASSPRGGQGIRETQYF,TGTGCCAGCAGTCCCCGAGGCGGACAGGGTATCAGAGAGACCCAGTACTTC